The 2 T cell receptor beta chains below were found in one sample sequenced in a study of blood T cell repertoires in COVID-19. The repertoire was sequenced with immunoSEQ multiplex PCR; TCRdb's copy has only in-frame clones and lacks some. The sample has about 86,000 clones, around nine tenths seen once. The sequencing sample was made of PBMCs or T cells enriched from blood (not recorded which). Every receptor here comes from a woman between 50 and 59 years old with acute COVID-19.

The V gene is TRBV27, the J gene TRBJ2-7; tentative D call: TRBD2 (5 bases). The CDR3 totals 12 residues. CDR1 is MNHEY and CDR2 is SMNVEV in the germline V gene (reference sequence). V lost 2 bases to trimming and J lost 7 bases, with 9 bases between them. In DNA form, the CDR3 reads TGTGCCAGCAGTTTAAGAGGGAATGAGCAGTACTTC. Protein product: CASSLRGNEQYF.

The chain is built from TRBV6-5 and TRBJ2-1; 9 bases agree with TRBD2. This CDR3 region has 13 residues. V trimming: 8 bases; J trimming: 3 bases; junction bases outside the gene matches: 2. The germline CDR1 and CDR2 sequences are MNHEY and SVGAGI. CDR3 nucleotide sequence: TGTGCCAGCCTAGCGGGACTCTACAATGAGCAGTTCTTC. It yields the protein CASLAGLYNEQFF.